This T cell receptor beta chain appears in the sequencing data of a study of technical replicates of blood from several donors. The data were produced by immunoSEQ multiplex PCR, yet TCRdb's version contains in-frame clones alone and is incomplete. The table has about 81,000 clones, almost 96% seen once. The CDR3 loop spans 13 amino acids. Germline trimming cut 3 bases from V and 2 bases from J; bases unmatched to any gene: 3. Germline loops: CDR1 GTSNPN, CDR2 SVGIG (reference sequence). The chain employs TRBV30 and TRBJ1-2, with TRBD1 matching 7 bases. Sequencing was performed on T cells isolated from PBMCs. The clonotype comes from a human donor in good health. The CDR3 DNA reads TGTGCCTGGAGCAGGGACAGAAACTATGGCTACACCTTC. Translation: CAWSRDRNYGYTF.